A selection of T cell receptor beta chains follows, all from one sample in a study of shared T cell receptors in the human thymus. Some clones are missing from TCRdb's copy, which holds only in-frame ones; the method was immunoSEQ multiplex PCR. The table includes about 660,000 clones, approximately 90% detected once. This sample also belongs to another study, concerning human thymus T cells.

Sequenced input: thymocytes. These receptors were collected from a boy in the first two years of life with a congenital heart defect. Each CDR3 is given with its conserved first and last residue. Fields, in order: J gene, clone size, V gene, D gene, CDR3 length, CDR3 DNA, CDR3 protein. A D gene is named only where the DNA matches it firmly. Where a row states a size, it is once, few, many or the class of an expanded clone; other rows omit it.

>TRBJ2-7|.|TRBV6-5|.|15
TGTGCCAGCAGAAACTCCGTCAGGCGCACCTACGAGCAGTACTTC
CASRNSVRRTYEQYF
>TRBJ1-1|.|TRBV2|.|16
TGTGCCAGCAGTGAAGTGCGAGAACGTCAGAACACTGAAGCTTTCTTT
CASSEVRERQNTEAFF
>TRBJ2-1|.|TRBV5-4|TRBD2|17
TGTGCCAGCAGCGTCCAACAGACTAGCGGTTCCTACAATGAGCAGTTCTTC
CASSVQQTSGSYNEQFF
>TRBJ2-5|.|TRBV4-1|TRBD2|16
TGCGCCAGCAGCCAAGATTGGACTAGCGGCCAAGAGACCCAGTACTTC
CASSQDWTSGQETQYF
>TRBJ2-7|.|TRBV19|TRBD2|15
TGTGCCAGTAGTACCCCTGGCGGGAGGGTATACGAGCAGTACTTC
CASSTPGGRVYEQYF
>TRBJ1-1|.|TRBV5-6|.|14
TGTGCCAGCAGCCCAACTGCGGGGATTGGGCCCCGCTTCTTT
CASSPTAGIGPRFF
>TRBJ2-5|.|TRBV28|TRBD1|16
TGTGCCAGCGGGAATACAGGGGCGGCGTACCAAGAGACCCAGTACTTC
CASGNTGAAYQETQYF
>TRBJ2-1|.|TRBV9|.|17
TGTGCCAGCAGCCCCGGGAGTAGCGGAGACCCCTACAATGAGCAGTTCTTC
CASSPGSSGDPYNEQFF
>TRBJ2-7|.|TRBV28|.|13
TGTGCCAGCTCATGGGGCACCCCCTACGAGCAGTACTTC
CASSWGTPYEQYF
>TRBJ1-1|.|TRBV19|.|15
TGTGCCAGTAGTATAAACGTCCAGGGGTCAACTGAAGCTTTCTTT
CASSINVQGSTEAFF
>TRBJ1-1|.|TRBV19|.|14
TGTGCCAGTAGTATTGGGGGCCCGAACACTGAAGCTTTCTTT
CASSIGGPNTEAFF
>TRBJ2-3|.|TRBV6-4|TRBD2|15
TGTGCCAGCAGCCAACTAGCGGGACGGACAGATACGCAGTATTTT
CASSQLAGRTDTQYF
>TRBJ2-7|.|TRBV20-1|TRBD1|11
TGCAGTGCTAGGGGGACAGACGAGCAGTACTTC
CSARGTDEQYF
>TRBJ2-7|.|TRBV19|TRBD2|17
TGTGCCAGTAGTATCACAGCGGGAGGGCCTGTATCCTACGAGCAGTACTTC
CASSITAGGPVSYEQYF
>TRBJ2-1|few|TRBV4-1|TRBD2|16
TGCGCCAGCAGCCGCATACTAGCGGGAGCCTACAATGAGCAGTTCTTC
CASSRILAGAYNEQFF
>TRBJ2-1|.|TRBV25-1|.|13
TGTGCCAGCAGGGCGGGCTCCTACAATGAGCAGTTCTTC
CASRAGSYNEQFF
>TRBJ1-4|.|TRBV30|.|13
TGTGCCTGGACGCAGAAATACCTTGAAAAACTGTTTTTT
CAWTQKYLEKLFF
>TRBJ2-7|.|TRBV11-2|TRBD2|15
TGTGCCAGCAGCCCCCGACTAGCGGGCTCCTACGAGCAGTACTTC
CASSPRLAGSYEQYF
>TRBJ2-7|.|TRBV28|.|15
TGTGCCAGCAGTTTCTCAAGGTACCGGGGCTACGAGCAGTACTTC
CASSFSRYRGYEQYF
>TRBJ1-1|.|TRBV4-3|TRBD1|20
TGCGCCAGCAGCCAAGATCGCCATGGGGCACAGGGGGGACTGAACACTGAAGCTTTCTTT
CASSQDRHGAQGGLNTEAFF